A selection of T cell receptor beta chains follows, all from one sample in a study of shared clonotypes between healthy human individuals. The repertoire was sequenced with immunoSEQ multiplex PCR; TCRdb's copy has only in-frame clones and lacks some. The sample lists hundreds of thousands of clones, about 91% seen once, with approximately 24% in the top ten. What was sequenced was naive CD8+ T cells sorted from blood. The receptor source for this set is a man aged 25 to 40 in good health. Both conserved end residues are trimmed from each CDR3.

TRBV7-9 | ASAGELGPNEQY
TRBV10-2 | ASSEFRTEAF
TRBV2 | ASSVWEETQY
TRBV28 | ASSRGTGTGSYEQY
TRBV28 | ASSLNEAQGRNDEKLF
TRBV19 | ASSIGTGSGQPQH
TRBV9 | ASSPAGGDSTEAF
TRBV6-1 | ASSEMGGDTYEQY
TRBV7-9 | ASSLVPTDTQY
TRBV6-5 | ASSPGAETQY
TRBV14 | ASSLTGGHEQF
TRBV5-1 | ASSGDGGTGELF
TRBV7-9 | ASSISGVQETQY
TRBV27 | ASSLLPGLEETQY
TRBV28 | ASSFGAGENQETQY
TRBV9 | ASSVDGPGDTQY
TRBV25-1 | ASTRGYQETQY
TRBV19 | ASSIVSDRPDEQY
TRBV9 | ASSVGGGDIQY
TRBV29-1 | SGIQGSGTEAF
TRBV6-1 | ASSGAPGTSGFSYNEQF
TRBV15 | ATSPLAGVTYNEQF
TRBV5-6 | ASSWDRAAYGYT
TRBV7-9 | ASSNRDRGDYGYT
TRBV19 | ASSPGDRGRNYGYT
TRBV2 | ASRSGSYEQY
TRBV27 | ASSFDSNQPQH
TRBV28 | ASSLPSEGDTDTQY
TRBV5-6 | ASSLLTVANYGYT
TRBV2 | ASSERTSGRAKSYEQY
TRBV28 | ASSQLASGGYEQY
TRBV14 | ASSQHSESSYNEQF
TRBV27 | ASSPAGTVTYEQY
TRBV18 | ASSSGLTSEEKLF
TRBV4-3 | ASSQDPRGHQVGEKLF
TRBV6-5 | ASSYSTNYGYT
TRBV27 | ASSPFRGNTEAF
TRBV7-3 | ASSTTGNTGELF
TRBV5-1 | ASSTSGGGAYEQY
TRBV27 | ASSLGRSSYEQY
TRBV2 | ASSVSLTSGNYNEQF
TRBV28 | ASSLYVAGEETQY
TRBV20-1 | SLSSSPEAF
TRBV5-3 | ADRRESYNEQF
TRBV5-6 | ASSLEMAGGPYNEQF
TRBV5-8 | ASSNFQGGYEQY
TRBV11-2 | ASSLDNLGTGANVLT
TRBV29-1 | SVEDLGDIQY
TRBV7-9 | ASSAGSLYNEQF
TRBV9 | ASSVGVASTDTQY
TRBV7-6 | ASSSDGSGGGYEQY
TRBV7-9 | ASSLSPTGNTGELF
TRBV27 | ASSLSGSKVRVGNYGYT
TRBV5-1 | ASSYVGQGMQGAKNIQY
TRBV21-1 | ASSTYYSPDTQY